The clone carrying this T cell receptor (beta chain) has just a few counts. Other nucleotide sequences in the sample specify the same CDR3. This sample was included in a study of blood T cell repertoires in COVID-19. Study-level background: Some COVID-19 samples were acute and others convalescent; all came from the United States, Italy and Spain.

Only in-frame clones appear in the TCRdb table, and some are missing; sequencing was by immunoSEQ multiplex PCR. Of 95,000 to 150,000 clones detected, 75% to 85% appear once; the ten largest clones hold roughly 35%. The V gene's germline CDR1 is SGHVS and CDR2 FQNEAQ. This CDR3 contains 14 residues. V was clipped by 5 bases and J by 0 bases, with 10 bases between them. The origin of this receptor is a man aged 35 to 55 with active or convalescent COVID-19. The sequencing sample was made of peripheral blood. The V call is TRBV7-8, the J call TRBJ1-1; tentatively, D is TRBD1 (5 bases). The CDR3 bases are TGTGCCAGCAGCCTTGGACACTTGAACACTGAAGCTTTCTTT. This encodes CASSLGHLNTEAFF.